This T cell receptor (beta chain) was recorded in a study of early T cells in non-severe SARS-CoV-2 infection. Overall study: Sequenced bulk RNA came from whole blood that was unsorted, and chains were unpaired. Whole-study results and caveats: The VDJdb matching leaned toward anti-spike CD8 responses and overlooked private and CD4 specificities.

Molecules of cDNA were individually given unique molecular identifiers that were attached to them. A single record per CDR3 protein comes from TCRdb applying MiXCR to the 5' RACE reads. This table holds tens of thousands of distinct CDR3 sequences, less than 11% found once. Trimming stripped 6 bases from V and 2 bases from J, with 17 bases between. The CDR3 totals 17 residues. Per the germline V gene, CDR1 is MNHNS and CDR2 is SASEGT. Only a few counts were recorded for this clonotype. Its antigen remains unknown. The V gene is TRBV6-1, the J gene TRBJ1-6, with a possible D match to TRBD1 (6 bases). Sequenced sample: whole blood. This sequence originates from an adult who was a healthcare worker with PCR-confirmed SARS-CoV-2 infection or an uninfected control (not recorded which). This CDR3 reads CASRGGHPDTYNSPLHF. The CDR3 DNA reads TGTGCCAGCAGGGGGGGACACCCGGACACCTATAATTCACCCCTCCACTTT.